The 9 T cell receptor beta chains in this list originate from one sample, sequenced in a study of cytomegalovirus exposure and HLA in healthy donors. Primers included in the PCR were 60 Vbeta and 13 Jbeta primers. The protocol was immunoSEQ multiplex PCR, while the TCRdb copy is restricted to in-frame clones and leaves out a portion. The repertoire holds 130,000 to 150,000 clones, with 80% as singletons. Sequenced sample: PBMCs. The receptors were gathered from a male donor in good health and CMV-seropositive.

The chain links TRBV7-9 to TRBJ1-2; TRBD1 agrees at 10 bases. Germline CDR1 and CDR2: SEHNR and FQNEAQ (reference sequence). The CDR3 has 14 residues. The ends lost 5 bases at V and 8 bases at J; junction bases unmatched: 8. CDR3 region: CASSADRGSRGYTF. Written as DNA, the CDR3 is TGTGCCAGCAGCGCGGACAGGGGGAGTCGGGGCTACACCTTC.

This clone was seen a single time. The genes are TRBV6-5 and TRBJ1-1; 8 positions match TRBD1. V trimming: 6 bases; J trimming: 8 bases; junction bases outside the gene matches: 8. The CDR3 totals 13 residues. Germline assignment: CDR1 MNHEY and CDR2 SVGAGI. CDR3 DNA: TGTGCCAGCAGCTTCCCAGGGGGCAGGGAAGCTTTCTTT. This encodes CASSFPGGREAFF.

The chain employs TRBV6-1 and TRBJ2-3; TRBD2 agrees at 9 bases. Losses at the gene ends were 3 bases for V and 7 bases for J; bases not matched to a gene: 11. CDR1 MNHNS and CDR2 SASEGT come from the germline V gene. The CDR3 loop spans 16 amino acids. CDR3 in DNA: TGTGCCAGCAGTGATGTCAGCGCGGGGGGGCAGTATACGCAGTATTTT. Translation: CASSDVSAGGQYTQYF.

This rearrangement joins TRBV7-9 to TRBJ2-1; 9 bases match TRBD2. This CDR3 is built from 15 residues. Losses at the gene ends were 7 bases for V and 7 bases for J; bases not matched to a gene: 11. Germline V gene sequence: CDR1 SEHNR, CDR2 FQNEAQ (reference sequence). The CDR3 reads CASTPLAGVGNEQFF. The CDR3 bases are TGTGCCAGCACACCGTTAGCGGGAGTGGGAAATGAGCAGTTCTTC.

This sequence joins TRBV9 and TRBJ1-5, with 10 bases aligning to TRBD1. Trimming took 4 bases from V and 8 from J; bases not matched to a gene: 15. The germline CDR1 and CDR2 sequences are SGDLS and YYNGEE. The CDR3 extends over 17 amino acids. The CDR3 DNA is TGTGCCAGCAGCACGGGACAGGGGCCAATAACTCGTGAGCCCCAGCATTTT. It yields the protein CASSTGQGPITREPQHF. The variable domain in full, with the rest retrieved from reference TRBV9 and TRBJ1-5, is DSGVTQTPKHLITATGQRVTLRCSPRSGDLSVYWYQQSLDQGLQFLIQYYNGEERAKGNILERFSAQQFPDLHSELNLSSLELGDSALYFCASSTGQGPITREPQHFGDGTRLSIL.

V and J are TRBV11-2 and TRBJ2-7; 8 bases align to TRBD1. This CDR3 region has 14 residues. Looked up from germline, CDR1 is SGHAT and CDR2 is FQNNGV. Trimming at V came to 5 bases and at J to 4 bases, leaving 7 bases not matched to a gene. The CDR3 loop is CASSGTGHMYEQYF. The CDR3 nucleotides read TGTGCCAGCAGCGGGACAGGACATATGTACGAGCAGTACTTC.

V is TRBV9 and J is TRBJ1-1, with 9 bases aligning to TRBD1. The V gene's germline CDR1 is SGDLS and CDR2 YYNGEE. The CDR3 is 15 amino acids. Losses at the gene ends were 4 bases for V and 1 base for J; bases not matched to a gene: 5. CDR3 coding DNA: TGTGCCAGCAGCCCGAGACAGGGGGAGAACACTGAAGCTTTCTTT. Its translation is CASSPRQGENTEAFF.

V usage is TRBV30 and J usage is TRBJ2-5, with 10 bases identical to TRBD1. In germline, CDR1 is GTSNPN, CDR2 SVGIG (reference sequence). This CDR3 has 14 residues. V shed 3 bases, J shed 5 bases, and the junction held 6 bases outside the gene matches. The CDR3 DNA reads TGTGCCTGGAGCCAGACAGGGGGCCGTGAGACCCAGTACTTC. Encoded protein: CAWSQTGGRETQYF.

The chain recombines TRBV5-4 with TRBJ2-7, with TRBD2 matching 9 bases. This CDR3 has 15 residues. Losses at the gene ends were 4 bases for V and 3 bases for J; bases not matched to a gene: 8. Germline CDR1 is SGHNT and CDR2 is YYREEE (reference sequence). The chain's CDR3 is CASSPAGTSSYEQYF. DNA for the CDR3: TGTGCCAGCAGCCCGGCCGGGACTAGCAGCTACGAGCAGTACTTC.